Given below is one TCR beta chain in context. The data originate from a study of T cells expressing NK-cell markers. TCRdb re-analyzed the 5' RACE reads; it lists each CDR3 protein once, without DNA. This sample's table has roughly 450,000 distinct CDR3 sequences. The CDR3 extends over 14 amino acids. CDR1 is SGHAT, CDR2 FQNNGV, per germline. The sequenced sample was blood T cells: a sorted CD56 or NKG2C T cell subset, CD4+ or CD8+ T cells, or bulk PBMC T cells (not recorded which). V usage is TRBV11-2 and J usage is TRBJ1-6. The TCR was taken from a woman aged 45 to 65 in good health. The CDR3 region is CASGKWRDNSPLHF.